The TCR beta chain described here comes from a study of early T cells in non-severe SARS-CoV-2 infection. Study-level information: RNA in bulk from unsorted whole blood was sequenced, and chains were unpaired.

Only a few counts were recorded for this clonotype. What it binds is unknown. Molecules of cDNA were individually given unique molecular identifiers that were attached to them. TCRdb ran MiXCR on the 5' RACE reads and lists one entry per CDR3 protein. The sample holds 100,000 or so distinct CDR3 sequences, approximately 17% seen once. Trimming took off 6 bases at V and 5 bases at J, with 13 bases between the two ends. CDR3 size: 13 residues. Germline V gene lookup returns CDR1 MNHEY and CDR2 SMNVEV (reference sequence). The study's findings and limits: VDJdb matching skewed toward anti-spike CD8 responses, missing private and CD4 specificities.

This chain uses TRBV27 with TRBJ2-5; D call uncertain. The source is an adult who was a healthcare worker with PCR-confirmed SARS-CoV-2 infection or an uninfected control (not recorded which). The sequencing here drew on whole blood, taken at baseline. The CDR3 DNA sequence: TGTGCCAGCAGGAGCTCAGGAGTGGAGACCCAGTACTTC. Encoded protein: CASRSSGVETQYF.